The 28 T cell receptor beta chains below were found in one sample sequenced in a study of patients and donors after allogeneic stem cell transplantation. MiXCR, applied by TCRdb to the RT-PCR reads, yields one record per CDR3 protein. The sample consists of about a million distinct CDR3 sequences, more than 15% of them appearing once. The sequenced sample consisted of blood, either unsorted or a sorted T cell fraction (not recorded which). Receptors originate from a human donor who was either an allogeneic HSCT recipient or a stem cell or donor lymphocyte infusion donor (not recorded which). It is not recorded whose cells these are; they may come from a transplant donor.

This clonotype was seen a handful of times. V and J are TRBV9 and TRBJ1-1; 8 nucleotides line up with TRBD1. The CDR3 covers 15 residues. The V segment lost 0 bases and the J segment 5 bases; nucleotides outside the gene matches: 6. Per germline, CDR1 SGDLS and CDR2 YYNGEE. The CDR3 DNA sequence: TGTGCCAGCAGCGTAGCGCAAGGACAGGGAACTGAAGCTTTCTTT. Translation gives CASSVAQGQGTEAFF.

This chain uses TRBV29-1 with TRBJ1-1; possible D gene TRBD1, 6 bases. CDR1 is SQVTM and CDR2 is ANQGSEA in the germline V gene. V shed 5 bases and J shed 1 base, with 11 bases lying between them. This CDR3 is 13 amino acids long. This chain's CDR3 is CSVRGGANTEAFF. DNA for the CDR3: TGCAGCGTTCGGGGGGGCGCGAACACTGAAGCTTTCTTT.

The chain employs TRBV7-6 and TRBJ2-3, with TRBD2 matching over 7 bases. The CDR3 has 17 amino acids. Germline assignment: CDR1 SGHVS and CDR2 FNYEAQ. J was trimmed by 2 bases and V by 4 bases; bases with no gene match: 12. The chain's CDR3 is CASSSPIAGRNTDTQYF. As DNA, the CDR3 is TGTGCCAGCAGCTCCCCGATAGCGGGCCGGAACACAGATACGCAGTATTTT.

The V call is TRBV29-1, the J call TRBJ1-2, with 7 bases that match TRBD1. Germline trimming cut 6 bases from V and 2 bases from J; bases unmatched to any gene: 3. The CDR3 contains 12 residues. The germline gives CDR1 SQVTM, CDR2 ANQGSEA. The CDR3 loop reads CSVTGKNYGYTF. In DNA form, the CDR3 reads TGCAGCGTGACAGGGAAGAACTATGGCTACACCTTC.

The rearrangement joins TRBV19 to TRBJ1-1, with D perhaps TRBD1 (6 bases). Looked up from germline, CDR1 is LNHDA and CDR2 is SQIVND (reference sequence). V lost 4 bases and J 1 base, leaving 10 bases between the germline ends. This CDR3 region has 14 residues. CDR3 region: CASSRMTGNTEAFF. The CDR3 DNA reads TGTGCCAGTAGTAGAATGACAGGGAACACTGAAGCTTTCTTT.

This clonotype was seen a few times. V and J are TRBV11-2 and TRBJ2-7, with D unresolved. V lost 2 bases and J 7 bases, leaving 9 bases between the germline ends. The length of the CDR3 is 12 residues. Germline CDR1 reads SGHAT; CDR2 reads FQNNGV. CDR3 sequence (DNA): TGTGCCAGCAGCTTATCGGCCTCGGAGCAGTACTTC. Amino acids: CASSLSASEQYF.

Many counts were recorded for this clonotype. V usage is TRBV5-1 and J usage is TRBJ1-1; perhaps TRBD1 as D (5 bases). V lost 0 bases and J 1 base, leaving 7 bases between the germline ends. The CDR3 runs 14 residues. The germline V gene has CDR1 SGHRS and CDR2 YFSETQ. Here the CDR3 DNA reads TGCGCCAGCAGCTTGGAGGGGCGGAACACTGAAGCTTTCTTT. Protein sequence: CASSLEGRNTEAFF.

The V call is TRBV5-6, the J call TRBJ1-1; D unclear. CDR1 and CDR2 (germline): SGHDT, YYEEEE. The V and J ends lost 4 bases and 4 bases respectively, with 14 bases between them. The CDR3 length is 14 residues. CDR3 loop: CASSRWRAGTEAFF. The CDR3 coding sequence is TGTGCCAGCAGCCGGTGGAGGGCGGGCACTGAAGCTTTCTTT.

The table lists this clonotype with a few counts. V gene TRBV5-1 combines with J gene TRBJ2-5; TRBD2 is a possible D gene (6 bases). V lost 0 bases to trimming and J lost 7 bases, with 16 bases between them. The CDR3 length is 15 residues. CDR1 and CDR2 (germline): SGHRS, YFSETQ. The CDR3 sequence: CASSLGMTGGLTQYF. In DNA, the CDR3 is TGCGCCAGCAGCTTGGGTATGACTGGGGGGTTGACCCAGTACTTC.

This clonotype came up many times. The CDR3 spells CASSFGQPNSPLHF. Written as DNA, the CDR3 is TGTGCCAGCAGTTTCGGACAACCCAATTCACCCCTCCACTTT. This rearrangement joins TRBV12-3 or TRBV12-4 to TRBJ1-6; possibly TRBD1 for D (5 bases). V was trimmed by 3 bases and J by 7 bases, leaving 10 bases between them. The CDR3 has 14 amino acids.

The V and J genes are TRBV7-9 and TRBJ2-3, with a tentative D call TRBD1 (5 bases). The germline V gene encodes CDR1 SEHNR and CDR2 FQNEAQ (reference sequence). The V end lost 4 bases, the J end lost 2 bases, and 19 bases lay between the germline ends. This CDR3 has 17 amino acids. CDR3 bases: TGTGCCAGCAGCTCTTCCGGTTGGGGCGGATTCACAGATACGCAGTATTTT. It encodes CASSSSGWGGFTDTQYF.

The V and J genes are TRBV24-1 and TRBJ1-1; the D gene is possibly TRBD1 (6 bases). Between the trimmed V and J ends, which lost 10 bases and 1 base, there was a span of 12 bases. CDR1 and CDR2 (germline): KGHDR, SFDVKD. CDR3 length: 13 residues. The CDR3 loop is CATEGGGNTEAFF. CDR3 nucleotides: TGTGCCACTGAGGGGGGTGGGAACACTGAAGCTTTCTTT.

This clonotype has only a few counts. J is TRBJ1-3 and V is TRBV6-5, with D perhaps TRBD1 (6 bases). Germline CDR1 and CDR2: MNHEY and SVGAGI. The CDR3 is 15 amino acids. The germline V and J ends were trimmed by 2 bases and 0 bases, with 8 bases remaining between them. CDR3 protein: CASSYTQGSGNTIYF. The CDR3 nucleotides are TGTGCCAGCAGTTACACACAGGGCTCTGGAAACACCATATATTTT.

The table lists this clonotype with a few counts. The chain links TRBV19 to TRBJ1-5; D gene ambiguous. V was clipped by 6 bases and J by 4 bases, with 16 bases between them. In germline, CDR1 is LNHDA, CDR2 SQIVND (reference sequence). The CDR3 consists of 15 residues. CDR3 region: CASRLIRASNQPQHF. As DNA, the CDR3 is TGTGCCAGTAGACTGATAAGGGCCAGTAATCAGCCCCAGCATTTT.

Only a few counts were recorded for this clonotype. The gene calls are TRBV15 and TRBJ2-7; D gene uncertain. Germline assignment: CDR1 LNHNV and CDR2 YYDKDF (reference sequence). V was clipped by 0 bases and J by 4 bases, with 22 bases between them. This CDR3 has 18 residues. The CDR3: CATSREARARPTPYEQYF. The CDR3 coding sequence is TGTGCCACCAGCAGAGAAGCAAGGGCACGACCAACCCCTTACGAGCAGTACTTC.

The chain uses TRBV18 and TRBJ1-1; D perhaps matches TRBD1 (5 bases). The germline V and J ends were trimmed by 6 bases and 3 bases, with 14 bases remaining between them. Germline loops: CDR1 KGHSH, CDR2 LQKENI. This CDR3 comprises 14 residues. The CDR3 DNA reads TGTGCCAGCTCCCCCCGGGGCCTCGACACTGAAGCTTTCTTT. Its translation is CASSPRGLDTEAFF.

The V gene is TRBV14, the J gene TRBJ1-2; D uncertain. This CDR3 comprises 13 residues. Trimming removed 0 bases from V and 11 bases from J, with 13 bases in between. Germline CDR1 SGHDN, CDR2 FVKESK. The CDR3 region has the DNA TGTGCCAGCAGCCAAGATCTCGGGGAACCATACACCTTC. Translation gives CASSQDLGEPYTF.

This clonotype was counted between two and nine times. This rearrangement joins TRBV18 to TRBJ2-2, with D maybe TRBD2 (6 bases). With 3 bases removed from V and 4 bases from J, the gap between germline ends came to 15 bases. Germline-derived CDR1 and CDR2 are KGHSH and LQKENI. The CDR3 runs 16 residues. CDR3 DNA sequence: TGTGCCAGCTCACCGCCGGGGCGGGAAGTCACCGGGGAGCTGTTTTTT. Encoded protein: CASSPPGREVTGELFF.

J is TRBJ1-4 and V is TRBV20-1; D is possibly TRBD1 (6 bases). The ends were cut back, 1 base at V and 5 bases at J, with 11 bases in the middle. Germline lookup yields CDR1 DFQATT and CDR2 SNEGSKA (reference sequence). The length of the CDR3 is 14 residues. This CDR3 reads CSARGGPKNEKLFF. The DNA of the CDR3 is TGCAGTGCTAGAGGGGGGCCGAAGAATGAAAAACTGTTTTTT.

This clonotype was observed a handful of times. This chain connects TRBV24-1 to TRBJ1-1, with 12 bases identical to TRBD1. Germline V gene sequence: CDR1 KGHDR, CDR2 SFDVKD. The CDR3 is 17 amino acids. The junction had 11 bases not matched to a gene; V was cut back by 3 bases and J by 7 bases. For the CDR3, the DNA is TGTGCCACCAGTGATACCCCCGGGACAGGGGGCCGGGATGAAGCTTTCTTT. Its translation: CATSDTPGTGGRDEAFF.

The chain has TRBV10-3 and TRBJ2-2; a weak D match, TRBD1 (6 bases). The germline CDR1 and CDR2 sequences are ENHRY and SYGVKD. Deletions cut 2 bases from V and 4 bases from J, with 8 bases between. This CDR3 spans 14 amino acids. The chain's CDR3 is CAISETTGTGELFF. CDR3 nucleotides: TGTGCCATCAGTGAGACGACAGGCACCGGGGAGCTGTTTTTT.

The chain recombines TRBV7-9 with TRBJ1-6; D is possibly TRBD1 (5 bases). Germline CDR1 is SEHNR and CDR2 is FQNEAQ (reference sequence). The CDR3 length is 17 residues. Trimming removed 4 bases at V and 3 bases at J, with 16 bases between. CDR3 nucleotides: TGTGCCAGCAGCTCCCCCCAGGGTGGAGGCTATAATTCACCCCTCCACTTT. It translates to CASSSPQGGGYNSPLHF.

This chain connects TRBV12-3 or TRBV12-4 to TRBJ1-3; no reliable D call. Trimming removed 10 bases at V and 7 bases at J, with 11 bases between. The CDR3 consists of 11 residues. DNA for the CDR3: TGTGCCACCACGAGGACTAACACCATATATTTT. It specifies CATTRTNTIYF.

The J gene is TRBJ1-1, the V gene TRBV20-1; D remains unclear. Trimming stripped 6 bases from V and 7 bases from J, with 18 bases between. The length of the CDR3 is 13 residues. CDR1 is DFQATT and CDR2 is SNEGSKA in the germline V gene (reference sequence). This chain's CDR3 is CSAPKRAAIEAFF. In DNA, the CDR3 is TGCAGTGCCCCCAAACGGGCGGCGATTGAAGCTTTCTTT.

The rearrangement links TRBV5-4 to TRBJ2-6, with 9 positions matching TRBD1. With V trimmed by 0 bases and J by 0 bases, 4 bases remained unmatched. The CDR3 sequence is 18 residues long. Germline loops: CDR1 SGHNT, CDR2 YYREEE (reference sequence). The CDR3 nucleotides read TGTGCCAGCAGCTTGGAGGGACAGGGACCCTCTGGGGCCAACGTCCTGACTTTC. Translated, it gives CASSLEGQGPSGANVLTF.

The rearrangement joins TRBV5-1 to TRBJ2-1, with D perhaps TRBD1 or TRBD2 (6 bases each). V was trimmed by 3 bases and J by 0 bases, leaving 16 bases between them. The CDR3 loop spans 17 amino acids. Germline CDR1 and CDR2: SGHRS and YFSETQ. The CDR3 nucleotides read TGCGCCAGCAGCTGGGGTAGGGGGGCAAGCTCCTACAATGAGCAGTTCTTC. Encoded protein: CASSWGRGASSYNEQFF.

This clonotype was observed a few times. One junction end does not reproduce the germline sequence, and a read error may be involved. The chain is built from TRBV4-2 and TRBJ2-1; no definite D call. The CDR3 spans 13 residues. Germline V gene lookup returns CDR1 LGHNA and CDR2 YNFKEQ. The CDR3 DNA sequence: TGTGCCAGCAGCCAAGAGAGGTACAGTGAGCAGTTCTTC. This sequence encodes CASSQERYSEQFF.

The chain uses TRBV20-1 and TRBJ2-7; D is possibly TRBD1 (6 bases). Trimming pared 3 bases from V and 0 bases from J, leaving 15 bases between. Germline V gives CDR1 DFQATT, CDR2 SNEGSKA (reference sequence). This CDR3 contains 15 residues. For the CDR3, the DNA is TGCAGTGCTAGGGATGTCTGGACAGTCTCCTACGAGCAGTACTTC. Translation gives CSARDVWTVSYEQYF.